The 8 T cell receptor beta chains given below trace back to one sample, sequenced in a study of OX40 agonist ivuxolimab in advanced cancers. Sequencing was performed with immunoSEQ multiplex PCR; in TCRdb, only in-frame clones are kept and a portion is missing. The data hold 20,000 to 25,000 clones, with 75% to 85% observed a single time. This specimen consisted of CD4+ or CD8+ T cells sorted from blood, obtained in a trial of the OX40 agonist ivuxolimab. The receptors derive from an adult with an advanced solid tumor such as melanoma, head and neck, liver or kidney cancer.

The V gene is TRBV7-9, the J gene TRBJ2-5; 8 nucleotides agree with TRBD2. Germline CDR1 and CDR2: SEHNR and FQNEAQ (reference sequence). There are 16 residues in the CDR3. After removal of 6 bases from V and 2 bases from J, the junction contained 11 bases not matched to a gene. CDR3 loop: CASRQRAGEGQETQYF. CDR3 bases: TGTGCCAGCAGGCAGAGAGCGGGAGAGGGGCAAGAGACCCAGTACTTC.

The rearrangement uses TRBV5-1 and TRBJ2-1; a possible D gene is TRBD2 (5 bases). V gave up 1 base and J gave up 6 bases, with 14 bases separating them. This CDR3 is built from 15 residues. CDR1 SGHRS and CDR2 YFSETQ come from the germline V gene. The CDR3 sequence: CASSLSGNPLNEQFF. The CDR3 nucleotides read TGCGCCAGCAGCTTGTCGGGGAATCCCCTCAATGAGCAGTTCTTC.

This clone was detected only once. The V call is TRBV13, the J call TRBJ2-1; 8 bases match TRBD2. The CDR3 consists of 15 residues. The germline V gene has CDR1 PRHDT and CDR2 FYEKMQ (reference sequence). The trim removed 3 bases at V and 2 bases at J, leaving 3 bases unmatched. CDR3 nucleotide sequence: TGTGCCAGCAGCTTGCGACTAGCGACCTACAATGAGCAGTTCTTC. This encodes CASSLRLATYNEQFF.

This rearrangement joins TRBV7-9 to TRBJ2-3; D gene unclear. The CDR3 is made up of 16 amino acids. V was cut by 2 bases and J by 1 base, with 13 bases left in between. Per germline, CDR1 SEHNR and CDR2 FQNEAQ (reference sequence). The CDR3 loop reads CASSLNTRWGTDTQYF. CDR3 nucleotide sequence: TGTGCCAGCAGCTTAAATACACGGTGGGGCACAGATACGCAGTATTTT.

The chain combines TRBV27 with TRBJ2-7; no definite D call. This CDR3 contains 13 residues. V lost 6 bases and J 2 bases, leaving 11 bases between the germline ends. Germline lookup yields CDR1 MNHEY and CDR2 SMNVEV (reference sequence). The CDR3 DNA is TGTGCCAGCAGCCTTAGTGAAGCCTACGAGCAGTACTTC. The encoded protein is CASSLSEAYEQYF.

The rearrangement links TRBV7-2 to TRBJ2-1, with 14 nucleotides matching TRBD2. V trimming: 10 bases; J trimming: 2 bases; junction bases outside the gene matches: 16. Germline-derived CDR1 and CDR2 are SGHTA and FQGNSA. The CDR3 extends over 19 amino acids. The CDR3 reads CAIYRRGTSGRRAYNEQFF. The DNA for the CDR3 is TGTGCCATCTACCGGCGGGGGACTAGCGGGAGAAGGGCCTACAATGAGCAGTTCTTC.

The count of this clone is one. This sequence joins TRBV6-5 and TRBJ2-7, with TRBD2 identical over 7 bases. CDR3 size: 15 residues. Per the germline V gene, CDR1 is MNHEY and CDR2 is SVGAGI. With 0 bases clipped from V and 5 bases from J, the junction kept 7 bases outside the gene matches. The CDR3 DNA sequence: TGTGCCAGCAGTTACTCGGAGGGAGGGCCAGACGAGCAGTACTTC. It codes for CASSYSEGGPDEQYF.

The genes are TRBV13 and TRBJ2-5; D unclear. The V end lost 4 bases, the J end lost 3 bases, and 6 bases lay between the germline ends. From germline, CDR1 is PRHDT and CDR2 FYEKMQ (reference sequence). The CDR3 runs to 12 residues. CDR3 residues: CASSSREETQYF. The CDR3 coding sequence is TGTGCCAGCAGCTCCCGAGAAGAGACCCAGTACTTC.